This entry lists 2 T cell receptor beta chains sequenced from one sample in a study of T cell repertoires in cytomegalovirus infection. TCRdb called the reads again in MiXCR, with one record for every CDR3 protein. The sample holds approximately 500,000 distinct CDR3 sequences, around a quarter seen once. The sequenced sample consisted of PBMCs. The receptors stem from a human donor in good health (CMV status not recorded). Some clones in this sample may be carry-over from other donors' samples.

This clonotype came up a few times. V is TRBV7-9 and J is TRBJ2-3; weak D call: TRBD1 (6 bases). Germline lookup yields CDR1 SEHNR and CDR2 FQNEAQ (reference sequence). The CDR3 consists of 19 residues. V lost 1 base and J lost 0, with 20 bases in between. In DNA, the CDR3 is TGTGCCAGCAGCTTAGGGTGGCTGGGGGCAGGTCCTAGCACAGATACGCAGTATTTT. Protein product: CASSLGWLGAGPSTDTQYF.

The CDR3 DNA follows: TGTGCCAGCATGCTACGATCAAATCAGCCCCAGCATTTT. Residues: CASMLRSNQPQHF. The chain combines TRBV12-3 or TRBV12-4 with TRBJ1-5; D remains ambiguous. This CDR3 has 13 residues. Trimming pared 7 bases from V and 4 bases from J, leaving 11 bases between.